This T cell receptor (beta chain) originates from a study of beta chain features in type 1 diabetes. As to this clone: Its cognate antigen is unknown. Other DNA sequences in the sample encode the same CDR3.

cDNA synthesis used the whole RNA isolate, giving expressed TCRB sequences. TCRdb's table, derived via immunoSEQ multiplex PCR, lists solely in-frame clones and lacks some. The sample lists some 660,000 clones; over 12% were seen once. Study outcomes and limitations: Shorter TCRB CDR3s, moderately but significantly so, marked every one of the four CD4+ subsets in Type 1 diabetes patients. Short templates might get an advantage during PCR, and this would be equal in patients and controls.

The CDR3 is 14 residues long. With 0 bases clipped from V and 0 bases from J, the junction kept 2 bases outside the gene matches. Germline CDR1 reads GTSNPN; CDR2 reads SVGIG (reference sequence). Sequenced sample: naive CD4+ T cells from blood. The chain links TRBV30 to TRBJ2-7, with 7 bases that match TRBD1. The clonotype originates from a man aged 18 to 30 with type 1 diabetes. The CDR3 DNA reads TGTGCCTGGAGTGTAGGGGGCACCTCCTACGAGCAGTACTTC. This codes for CAWSVGGTSYEQYF. Together with reference TRBV30 and TRBJ2-7, the CDR3 gives the full variable domain: SQTIHQWPATLVQPVGSPLSLECTVEGTSNPNLYWYRQAAGRGLQLLFYSVGIGQISSEVPQNLSASRPQDRQFILSSKKLLLSDSGFYLCAWSVGGTSYEQYFGPGTRLTVT.